Detailed here is one TCR beta chain. Its specificity is not known. After template switching added a universal primer site, the resulting cDNA carried unique molecular identifiers. TCRdb re-called the 5' RACE reads with MiXCR, one entry per CDR3 protein. The table lists 200,000 to 250,000 distinct CDR3 sequences, approximately 7% of them singletons. Losses at the gene ends were 5 bases for V and 6 bases for J; bases not matched to a gene: 4. The CDR3 is 13 residues long. CDR1 and CDR2 (germline): MNHEY, SMNVEV (reference sequence). This sample is drawn from a study of identical twins. Broader study findings: Zero-insertion results could be subject to partial confounding by invariant MAIT and iNKT cells. Insertion counts were lower in abundant cord blood beta clonotypes, a trend that memory repertoires did not show.

The data were also submitted as part of a second study, on yellow fever vaccine responses in identical twins.

The receptor's source is a woman aged 18-29 years in good health. The sequenced sample consisted of memory (CD45RO+) T cells sorted from blood. The chain couples TRBV27 to TRBJ2-1; TRBD2 aligns across 7 bases. The CDR3: CASSRREGNEQFF. In nucleotides, the CDR3 is TGTGCCAGCAGTCGGAGGGAGGGCAATGAGCAGTTCTTC.